This T cell receptor beta chain was found in a study of identical twins. A universal primer site arose from template switching, and cDNA bore unique molecular identifiers. In TCRdb, the 5' RACE reads were re-called with MiXCR into one record per CDR3 protein. The repertoire holds fewer than 900,000 distinct CDR3 sequences, about 20% seen once, with around 13% in the top ten. V shed 3 bases and J shed 4 bases, with 10 bases lying between them. Germline assignment: CDR1 SNHLY and CDR2 FYNNEI. The length of the CDR3 is 13 residues. The sample was also linked to a second study, of T cells expressing NK-cell markers. This second study says: Sorted CD3+CD56+NKG2C+, CD3+CD56+NKG2C- and CD3+CD56-NKG2C+ T cells provided the TCR beta repertoires.

The clonotype comes from a woman younger than 30 in good health. Sequencing was done on a sample of PBMCs. The gene calls are TRBV2 and TRBJ2-7; D gene uncertain. The CDR3 DNA reads as TGTGCCAGCAGTGATAGGGTTGGTTACGAGCAGTACTTC. It translates to CASSDRVGYEQYF.